This TCR beta chain was identified in a study of technical replicates of blood from a few donors listed by TCRdb under 2017. As encoded in the germline V gene, CDR1 is MGHRA while CDR2 is YSYEKL. From cysteine to phenylalanine, the CDR3 is 13 amino acids long. This entry keeps only the CDR3 DNA: 39 bases, framed from base 1. Between the V and J ends, shortened by 6 bases and 5 bases respectively, the junction contains 10 bases. This clone came up a few times. Its antigen is still unknown. Base quality data are lacking; no much larger clone is found one base away. Preparation of the library involved the immunoSEQ multiplex PCR assay. TCRdb took over this immuneACCESS table, retaining in-frame rearrangements with V and J assigned. Such tables are incomplete; in checked studies, under half of the missing clones stem from an unresolved V gene, and the remainder is unexplained. This sample lists roughly 69,000 clones; 95% to 97% were detected once. The biggest ten clones account for approximately 0.26% of the sample.

Sequences were obtained from T cells isolated from PBMCs. This TCR was recovered from a human donor in good health. The chain links TRBV4-1 with TRBJ2-2, with TRBD1 tentatively as D gene (6 bases match). The CDR3 reads CASRHTGTGELFF. The DNA reads TGCGCCAGCAGACACACAGGGACCGGGGAGCTGTTTTTT.